The 16 T cell receptor beta chains below all came from one sample that was sequenced in a study of T cell responses to AZD1222 COVID-19 vaccine. Using immunoSEQ multiplex PCR, the repertoire was profiled, and TCRdb retains in-frame clones only, with some absent. The data show about 110,000 clones, under 95% seen once. The sample consisted of peripheral blood, taken on day 0 of AZD1222 vaccination. The receptors stem from an adult in good health.

The genes are TRBV5-4 and TRBJ1-4; 9 nucleotides match TRBD1. Trimming took 4 bases from V and 5 from J; bases not matched to a gene: 6. Germline V gene lookup returns CDR1 SGHNT and CDR2 YYREEE (reference sequence). CDR3 length: 15 amino acids. The CDR3 is CASSTPGTGNEKLFF. As DNA, the CDR3 is TGTGCCAGCAGCACGCCCGGGACAGGGAATGAAAAACTGTTTTTT.

The chain links TRBV4-1 to TRBJ1-5; the D gene is possibly TRBD1 (6 bases). CDR3 length equals 17 residues. CDR1 MGHRA and CDR2 YSYEKL come from the germline V gene. Trimming pared 5 bases from V and 0 bases from J, leaving 17 bases between. The CDR3 reads CASSGQGGHLSNQPQHF. CDR3 in DNA: TGCGCCAGCAGCGGTCAAGGGGGACACCTTAGCAATCAGCCCCAGCATTTT.

J is TRBJ2-5 and V is TRBV6-5; 9 bases fit TRBD1. The germline V gene has CDR1 MNHEY and CDR2 SVGAGI. The CDR3 totals 15 residues. Trimming at V came to 2 bases and at J to 5 bases, leaving 6 bases not matched to a gene. CDR3 loop: CASSYHRGLSETQYF. The CDR3 nucleotides read TGTGCCAGCAGTTACCACAGGGGGCTTTCTGAGACCCAGTACTTC.

This clone was seen only once. The J gene is TRBJ2-3, the V gene TRBV6-6; TRBD1 agrees at 9 bases. Germline values: CDR1 MNHNY, CDR2 SVGAGI (reference sequence). The CDR3 is made up of 15 amino acids. The V gene end was trimmed by 5 bases and the J gene end by 6 bases; junction bases not matched to a gene: 9. The chain's CDR3 is CASSPRDRVQDTQYF. CDR3 sequence (DNA): TGTGCCAGCAGTCCCCGGGACAGGGTGCAGGATACGCAGTATTTT.

The CDR3 loop reads CASRQNMWGSPLHF. In nucleotides, the CDR3 is TGTGCTAGTAGACAGAACATGTGGGGTTCACCCCTCCACTTT. The chain recombines TRBV12-5 with TRBJ1-6, with D possibly matching TRBD1 (5 bases). CDR1 is LGHNT and CDR2 is FRNRAP in the germline V gene. The CDR3 totals 14 residues. The V and J ends lost 8 bases and 9 bases respectively, with 17 bases between them.

The V call is TRBV10-2, the J call TRBJ1-4, with D perhaps TRBD1 (6 bases). CDR1 WSHSY and CDR2 SAAADI come from the germline V gene. The CDR3 extends over 12 amino acids. V was shortened by 8 bases and J by 6 bases, with 10 bases between the two germline ends. The chain's CDR3 is CASGRGDEKLFF. CDR3 coding DNA: TGCGCCAGCGGTAGGGGGGATGAAAAACTGTTTTTT.

This rearrangement joins TRBV29-1 to TRBJ1-2, with a possible D match to TRBD1 (5 bases). Trimming took 5 bases from V and 4 from J, leaving 17 bases between them. The CDR3 consists of 14 residues. Germline CDR1 reads SQVTM; CDR2 reads ANQGSEA. In DNA form, the CDR3 reads TGCAGCGTTATTGAAGGAGGTCAGGGCTATGGCTACACCTTC. Protein product: CSVIEGGQGYGYTF. The entire variable domain, with the rest obtained from reference TRBV29-1 and TRBJ1-2, is as follows: SAVISQKPSRDICQRGTSLTIQCQVDSQVTMMFWYRQQPGQSLTLIATANQGSEATYESGFVIDKFPISRPNLTFSTLTVSNMSPEDSSIYLCSVIEGGQGYGYTFGSGTRLTVV.

The chain uses TRBV10-3 and TRBJ2-3, with D perhaps assigned TRBD1 or TRBD2 (5 bases each). The CDR3 extends over 15 amino acids. The germline V gene encodes CDR1 ENHRY and CDR2 SYGVKD. Between the trimmed V and J ends, which lost 6 bases and 6 bases, there was a span of 19 bases. The CDR3 protein is CAISSGRAGTDTQYF. The CDR3 DNA reads as TGTGCCATCAGCTCAGGGCGGGCAGGGACCGATACGCAGTATTTT.

The J gene is TRBJ2-1, the V gene TRBV6-5; D is undetermined. The CDR3 is 11 amino acids. Trimming stripped 4 bases from V and 8 bases from J, with 6 bases between. The germline V gene has CDR1 MNHEY and CDR2 SVGAGI. The CDR3 here is CASSFFYEQFF. The CDR3 bases are TGTGCCAGCAGTTTCTTTTATGAGCAGTTCTTC.

The V call is TRBV6-5, the J call TRBJ1-2; D call uncertain. The V and J ends lost 0 bases and 4 bases respectively, with 12 bases between them. This CDR3 contains 15 residues. Per the germline V gene, CDR1 is MNHEY and CDR2 is SVGAGI. The CDR3 DNA is TGTGCCAGCAGTTACTCTGGGCAGCCCAGCTATGGCTACACCTTC. This gives the protein CASSYSGQPSYGYTF.

In its sample, this clone was seen once. The rearrangement joins TRBV9 to TRBJ2-1, with D possibly being TRBD1 or TRBD2 (5 bases each). CDR3 length: 15 residues. With 0 bases removed from V and 3 bases from J, the gap between germline ends came to 10 bases. From germline, CDR1 is SGDLS and CDR2 YYNGEE. The CDR3 sequence is CASSVDEGNYNEQFF. The CDR3, as DNA: TGTGCCAGCAGCGTAGATGAGGGGAACTACAATGAGCAGTTCTTC.

The genes are TRBV3-1 (or the pseudogene TRBV3-2) and TRBJ1-6, with 7 bases fitting TRBD1. Trimming removed 6 bases from V and 7 bases from J; junction bases left unmatched: 6. The CDR3 has 14 residues. Germline CDR1 LGHDT, CDR2 YNNKEL (reference sequence). CDR3 sequence: CASSPSQGNSPLHF. CDR3 DNA: TGTGCCAGCAGTCCCTCACAGGGGAATTCACCCCTCCACTTT.

The J gene is TRBJ1-2, the V gene TRBV7-2; 8 nucleotides agree with TRBD1. CDR1 and CDR2 from the germline V gene are SGHTA and FQGNSA. The ends lost 8 bases at V and 5 bases at J; junction bases unmatched: 13. This CDR3 is built from 15 residues. The CDR3 protein is CASVLTNRGAYGYTF. CDR3 coding DNA: TGTGCCAGCGTCCTTACTAACAGGGGGGCTTATGGCTACACCTTC.

This chain links TRBV12-3 or TRBV12-4 with TRBJ1-3; D is unresolved. Deletions cut 3 bases from V and 7 bases from J, with 10 bases between. The CDR3 sequence is 13 residues long. For the CDR3, the DNA is TGTGCCAGCAGTTTTGCAGGTGGCAACACCATATATTTT. It yields the protein CASSFAGGNTIYF.

V and J are TRBV12-3 or TRBV12-4 and TRBJ1-2; D is possibly TRBD1 (6 bases). The CDR3 is 13 residues long. The germline V and J ends were trimmed by 6 bases and 4 bases, with 12 bases remaining between them. The CDR3 loop reads CASRMTGSYGYTF. CDR3 bases: TGTGCCAGCAGGATGACAGGTTCCTATGGCTACACCTTC.

The J gene is TRBJ1-4, the V gene TRBV19; tentatively, D is TRBD1 (5 bases). The CDR3 extends over 15 amino acids. CDR1 is LNHDA, CDR2 SQIVND, per germline (reference sequence). Trimming took off 5 bases at V and 3 bases at J, with 13 bases between the two ends. The CDR3 loop reads CASSRGGGSNEKLFF. CDR3 coding DNA: TGTGCCAGTAGTCGGGGCGGAGGGTCTAATGAAAAACTGTTTTTT.